Given below is one T cell receptor (beta chain) in context. This record comes from a study of T cell changes during pregnancy in multiple sclerosis. Repertoires were generated with immunoSEQ multiplex PCR, while TCRdb's copy carries only in-frame clones and drops some. The sample contains tens of thousands of clones, more than 80% of which appear only once. The CDR3 sequence is 15 residues long. Trimming pared 1 base from V and 3 bases from J, leaving 10 bases between. Per germline, CDR1 SGHNT and CDR2 YYREEE (reference sequence). Specimen: peripheral blood, collected in the third trimester of pregnancy. The J gene is TRBJ1-4, the V gene TRBV5-4; unclear D gene. This TCR came from a female donor with multiple sclerosis, enrolled in a pregnancy study. Written as DNA, the CDR3 is TGTGCCAGCAGCTTGAGAGAAGCGGCTAATGAAAAACTGTTTTTT. It codes for CASSLREAANEKLFF.